This is a list of T cell receptor beta chains from one sample in a study of blood T cell repertoires in COVID-19. Generated by immunoSEQ multiplex PCR, the TCRdb table keeps only in-frame clones and is missing some. Seen here are fewer than 200,000 clones, roughly four fifths observed once, and the top ten hold roughly 7.7%. The specimen was peripheral blood. The receptors were gathered from a man between 40 and 49 years old who had recovered from COVID-19. Each CDR3 is given without its conserved first and last residue. Only part of the rows carry a size: once, few, many, or a class if the clone is expanded.

v_gene	abundance	j_gene	CDR3aa
TRBV28	.	TRBJ1-4	ASSTGFATNEKLF
TRBV19	.	TRBJ2-7	ASSTNPGQGYEQY
TRBV6-5	.	TRBJ2-1	ASTGLDEQF
TRBV12-3/TRBV12-4	.	TRBJ2-7	ASSLSPFEQY
TRBV3-1/TRBV3-2	once	TRBJ2-7	ASSQPQGLGYEQY
TRBV30	.	TRBJ1-2	AWSSLYGYT
TRBV7-9	.	TRBJ1-1	ASSLPGGEAF
TRBV7-9	.	TRBJ2-5	ASSLSWQGGETQY
TRBV27	.	TRBJ2-7	ASSFRGVDSYEQY
TRBV11-3	.	TRBJ1-1	ASSLEVGSEAF
TRBV28	.	TRBJ1-2	ASSGSFGAIGSGYT
TRBV2	.	TRBJ1-4	ASNQIRQGNEKLF
TRBV7-2	.	TRBJ2-3	ASSRSGGSTDTQY
TRBV11-3	few	TRBJ2-7	ASSRDSDHEQY
TRBV7-9	many	TRBJ1-4	ASSLPGGAGNEKLF
TRBV20-1	.	TRBJ2-4	NPRGGIQY
TRBV6-1	.	TRBJ1-3	ASSEAGKWNSGNTIY
TRBV11-3	.	TRBJ2-3	ASSLLTGESTDTQY
TRBV27	.	TRBJ2-7	ASRRTVAHSYEQY
TRBV19	.	TRBJ2-1	ASSRTGDEQF
TRBV19	few	TRBJ1-2	ASRRQNYGYT
TRBV3-1/TRBV3-2	once	TRBJ2-4	ASSQDAENIQY
TRBV6-2/TRBV6-3	.	TRBJ1-2	ASSRDRDRDYT
TRBV7-2	.	TRBJ2-7	ASSPAAGSSYEQY
TRBV10-3	.	TRBJ1-1	AISEGARVAF
TRBV4-3	.	TRBJ1-2	ASSQDRDRGYGYT
TRBV12-5	.	TRBJ1-5	ASGLVLGTDNQPQH
TRBV20-1	.	TRBJ2-3	SASPTRGATDTQY
TRBV5-6	.	TRBJ1-2	ASSLRGGAGYT
TRBV18	.	TRBJ1-1	ASSPWDRGSTEAF
TRBV5-8	.	TRBJ2-3	ASSRRHAGDTQY
TRBV7-2	.	TRBJ2-2	ASSLGVAGGFTGELF
TRBV2	.	TRBJ1-2	AGPQGGYT
TRBV7-2	.	TRBJ2-7	ASSRTSGISYEQY
TRBV3-1/TRBV3-2	.	TRBJ1-1	ASSQGGGSTAAF
TRBV7-8	once	TRBJ2-1	ASSLVSNGGGAQNEQF
TRBV27	once	TRBJ1-2	ASSKGQPLIGYT
TRBV11-2	.	TRBJ2-7	ASSLVGTSDYEQY
TRBV27	once	TRBJ2-7	ASSPEAGNLYEQY
TRBV2	.	TRBJ2-3	ASSEASGDTQY
TRBV27	.	TRBJ2-3	ASSMTGINSDTQY
TRBV29-1	.	TRBJ2-1	SVRVPSYNEQF
TRBV9	once	TRBJ2-2	ASSAYTGELF
TRBV6-6	.	TRBJ2-3	ASSLVGSADQGTSPTDTQY
TRBV7-9	few	TRBJ2-7	ASSPWAVYEQY
TRBV5-1	once	TRBJ2-2	ASRVTGVRTGELF
TRBV7-2	.	TRBJ2-7	ASSLGGLAGGAFYEQY
TRBV5-6	.	TRBJ1-6	ASSPDSSYNSPLH